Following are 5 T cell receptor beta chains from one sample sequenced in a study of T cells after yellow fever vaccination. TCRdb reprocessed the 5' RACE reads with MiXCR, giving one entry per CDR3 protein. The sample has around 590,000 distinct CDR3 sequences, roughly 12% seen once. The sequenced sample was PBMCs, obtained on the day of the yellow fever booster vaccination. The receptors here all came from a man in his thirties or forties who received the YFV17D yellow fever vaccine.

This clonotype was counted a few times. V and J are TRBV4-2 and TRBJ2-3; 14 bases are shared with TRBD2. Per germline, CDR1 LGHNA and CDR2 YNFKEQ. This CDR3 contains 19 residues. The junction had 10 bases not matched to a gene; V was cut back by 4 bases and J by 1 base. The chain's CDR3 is CASSPHPGLAGERTDTQYF. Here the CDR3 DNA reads TGTGCCAGCAGCCCTCATCCGGGACTAGCGGGAGAGCGCACAGATACGCAGTATTTT.

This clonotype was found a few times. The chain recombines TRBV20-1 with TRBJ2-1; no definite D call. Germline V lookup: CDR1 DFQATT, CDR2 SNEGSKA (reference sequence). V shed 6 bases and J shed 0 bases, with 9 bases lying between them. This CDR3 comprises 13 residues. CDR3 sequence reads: CSARKSSYNEQFF. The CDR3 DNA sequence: TGCAGTGCCCGAAAGAGCTCCTACAATGAGCAGTTCTTC.

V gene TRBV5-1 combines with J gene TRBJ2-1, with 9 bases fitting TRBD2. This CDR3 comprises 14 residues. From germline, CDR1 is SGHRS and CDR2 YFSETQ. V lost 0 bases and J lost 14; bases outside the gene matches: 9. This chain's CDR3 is CASSLGTSEYPKFF. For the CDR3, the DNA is TGCGCCAGCAGCTTGGGGACTAGCGAATACCCCAAGTTCTTC. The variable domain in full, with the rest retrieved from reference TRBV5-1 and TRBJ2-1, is KAGVTQTPRYLIKTRGQQVTLSCSPISGHRSVSWYQQTPGQGLQFLFEYFSETQRNKGNFPGRFSGRQFSNSRSEMNVSTLELGDSALYLCASSLGTSEYPKFFGPGTRLTVL.

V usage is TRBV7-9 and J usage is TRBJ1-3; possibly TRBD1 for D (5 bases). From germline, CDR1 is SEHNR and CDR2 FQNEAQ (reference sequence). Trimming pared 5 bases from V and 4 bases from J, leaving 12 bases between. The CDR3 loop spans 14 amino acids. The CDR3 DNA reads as TGTGCCAGCAGCCCGAGGGACTTCGGAAACACCATATATTTT. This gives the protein CASSPRDFGNTIYF.

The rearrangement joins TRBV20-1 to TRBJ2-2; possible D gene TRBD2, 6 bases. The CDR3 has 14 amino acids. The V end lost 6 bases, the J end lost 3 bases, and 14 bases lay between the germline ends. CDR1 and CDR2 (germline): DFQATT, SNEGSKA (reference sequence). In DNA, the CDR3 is TGCAGTGCCTCTAGCGAGAGGGACACCGGGGAGCTGTTTTTT. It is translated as CSASSERDTGELFF.